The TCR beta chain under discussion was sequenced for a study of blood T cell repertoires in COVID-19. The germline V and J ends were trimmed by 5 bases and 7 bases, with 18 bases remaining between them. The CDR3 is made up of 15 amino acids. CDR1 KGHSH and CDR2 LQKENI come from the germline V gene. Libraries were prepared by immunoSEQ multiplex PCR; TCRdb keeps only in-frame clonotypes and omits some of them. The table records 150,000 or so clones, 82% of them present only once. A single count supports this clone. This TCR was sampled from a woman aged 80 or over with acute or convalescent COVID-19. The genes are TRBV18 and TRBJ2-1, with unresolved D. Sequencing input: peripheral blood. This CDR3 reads CASSRWSPPGNEQFF. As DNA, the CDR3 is TGTGCCAGCTCAAGATGGTCGCCCCCGGGTAATGAGCAGTTCTTC.